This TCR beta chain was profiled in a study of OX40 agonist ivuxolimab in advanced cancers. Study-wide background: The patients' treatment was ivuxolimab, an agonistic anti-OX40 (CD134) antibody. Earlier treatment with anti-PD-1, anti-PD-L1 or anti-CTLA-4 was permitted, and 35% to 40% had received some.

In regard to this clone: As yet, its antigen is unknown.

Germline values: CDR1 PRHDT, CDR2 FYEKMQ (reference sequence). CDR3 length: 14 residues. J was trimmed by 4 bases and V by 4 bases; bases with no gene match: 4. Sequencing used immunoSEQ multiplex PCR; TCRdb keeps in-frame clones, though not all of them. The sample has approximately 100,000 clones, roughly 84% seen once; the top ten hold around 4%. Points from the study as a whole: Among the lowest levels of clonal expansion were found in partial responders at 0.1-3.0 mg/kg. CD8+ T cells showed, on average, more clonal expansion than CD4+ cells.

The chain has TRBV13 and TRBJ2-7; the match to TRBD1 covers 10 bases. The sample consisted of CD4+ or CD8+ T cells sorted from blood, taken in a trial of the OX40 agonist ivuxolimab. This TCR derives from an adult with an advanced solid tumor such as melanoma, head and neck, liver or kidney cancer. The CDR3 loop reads CASSYGQGVYEQYF. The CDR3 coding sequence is TGTGCCAGCAGCTACGGACAGGGGGTTTACGAGCAGTACTTC.